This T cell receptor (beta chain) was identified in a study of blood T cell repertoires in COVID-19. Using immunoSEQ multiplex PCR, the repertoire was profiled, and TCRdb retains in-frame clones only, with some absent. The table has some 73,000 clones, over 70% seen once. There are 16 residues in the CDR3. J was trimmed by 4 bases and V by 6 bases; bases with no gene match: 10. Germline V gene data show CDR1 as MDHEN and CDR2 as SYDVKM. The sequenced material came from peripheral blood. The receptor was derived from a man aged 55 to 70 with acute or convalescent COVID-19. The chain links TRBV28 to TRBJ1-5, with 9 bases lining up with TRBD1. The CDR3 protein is CASRQVQGATNQPQHF. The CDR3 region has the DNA TGTGCCAGCAGGCAAGTACAGGGGGCCACAAATCAGCCCCAGCATTTT.